The entry below describes one T cell receptor (beta chain). This entry is derived from a study of blood T cell repertoires in COVID-19. Clinical histories supplied by participants themselves formed the basis of cohort assignment. Contact with a PCR-confirmed or clinician-diagnosed COVID-19 case occurred within 2 weeks of entry. Here immunoSEQ multiplex PCR was the method, and the copy in TCRdb shows in-frame clones only, minus some. The sample holds 200,000 to 250,000 clones; 80% to 90% are singletons and the top ten take approximately 0.9%. This CDR3 is built from 14 residues. J lost 2 bases, V lost 7 bases, and 7 bases had no gene match. The germline gives CDR1 SGHNT, CDR2 YYREEE (reference sequence).

This TCR derives from a man aged 50-59 years who had been exposed to COVID-19. The chain carries TRBV5-4 and TRBJ2-5, with 8 bases identical to TRBD1. Sequenced material: PBMCs or T cells enriched from blood (not recorded which). CDR3 amino acids: CASGRQGWQETQYF. CDR3 bases: TGTGCCAGCGGACGACAGGGGTGGCAAGAGACCCAGTACTTC.